The next 8 T cell receptor beta chains were all read from a single sample in a study of cytomegalovirus exposure and HLA in healthy donors. It was with 60 Vbeta and 13 Jbeta primers that the PCR ran. Using immunoSEQ multiplex PCR, the repertoire was profiled, and TCRdb retains in-frame clones only, with some absent. The table shows about 120,000 clones, with over 60% occurring only once. Sequenced input: PBMCs. The receptors stem from a woman younger than 45 in good health and CMV-seropositive.

V and J are TRBV5-1 and TRBJ1-1; unclear D gene. The CDR3 runs 14 residues. V was pared by 0 bases and J by 4 bases, with 10 bases between. The germline V gene has CDR1 SGHRS and CDR2 YFSETQ. CDR3 protein: CASSLEQSGTEAFF. The CDR3 DNA reads TGCGCCAGCAGCTTGGAACAGTCCGGCACTGAAGCTTTCTTT.

This clone turned up a few times. The genes are TRBV7-2 and TRBJ1-6; D gene ambiguous. The ends were cut back, 1 base at V and 5 bases at J, with 12 bases in the middle. Looked up from germline, CDR1 is SGHTA and CDR2 is FQGNSA. The CDR3 contains 16 residues. The CDR3 region has the DNA TGTGCCAGCAGCTTAGACGGGGTAATACATAATTCACCCCTCCACTTT. Its translation is CASSLDGVIHNSPLHF.

CDR3 sequence (DNA): TGTGCCAGCAGCCAACCTCGGACAGGTGAAACCTACAATGAGCAGTTCTTC. It is translated as CASSQPRTGETYNEQFF. The chain couples TRBV7-9 to TRBJ2-1; 7 bases line up with TRBD1. Germline CDR1 and CDR2: SEHNR and FQNEAQ (reference sequence). The J segment lost 2 bases and the V segment lost 5 bases, leaving 12 bases of the junction unmatched. The CDR3 length is 17 residues.

As concerns this clone: This likely reflects a read error, since a far larger clone is one base away. The chain uses TRBV7-9 and TRBJ2-3, with D perhaps matching TRBD1 (6 bases). The CDR3 has 15 residues. Germline V lookup: CDR1 SEHNR, CDR2 FQNEAQ (reference sequence). The CDR3 sequence: CSSSPGQPGTDTQYF. The CDR3 nucleotides are TGTTCCAGCAGCCCGGGACAACCTGGAACAGATACGCAGTATTTT.

The rearrangement uses TRBV28 and TRBJ2-2; D call uncertain. The CDR3 spans 14 residues. Germline CDR1 MDHEN, CDR2 SYDVKM. The V end was cut by 6 bases, the J end by 6 bases, with 14 bases between. This CDR3 reads CASRYLSGPGELFF. CDR3 coding DNA: TGTGCCAGCAGGTACCTTTCCGGTCCCGGGGAGCTGTTTTTT.

This clone occurred a few times. The gene calls are TRBV7-2 and TRBJ2-2; 12 bases align to TRBD2. The CDR3 sequence is 16 residues long. CDR1 is SGHTA, CDR2 FQGNSA, per germline. The J segment lost 4 bases and the V segment lost 1 base, leaving 1 base of the junction unmatched. CDR3 DNA sequence: TGTGCCAGCAGCTTAGGGACTAGCGGGGCCACCGGGGAGCTGTTTTTT. It translates to CASSLGTSGATGELFF.

This chain links TRBV18 with TRBJ1-6, with 7 bases that match TRBD1. With V trimmed by 6 bases and J by 0 bases, 8 bases remained unmatched. The CDR3 is 17 amino acids. CDR1 KGHSH and CDR2 LQKENI come from the germline V gene. The CDR3 nucleotides are TGTGCCAGCTCGGCTACAGGGGCGCCCTCCTATAATTCACCCCTCCACTTT. As protein: CASSATGAPSYNSPLHF.

This clone has just one count. The chain couples TRBV18 to TRBJ2-7; weak D call: TRBD2 (5 bases). Deletions cut 4 bases from V and 0 bases from J, with 13 bases between. CDR1 and CDR2 (germline): KGHSH, LQKENI. The CDR3 has 15 amino acids. This chain's CDR3 is CASSLDYGDSYEQYF. Here the CDR3 DNA reads TGTGCCAGCTCACTTGACTATGGGGACTCCTACGAGCAGTACTTC.